This is a list of T cell receptor beta chains from one sample in a study of regulatory T cells in long-lasting Graves disease. TCRdb itself ran the multiplex PCR reads through MiXCR, one entry per CDR3 protein. The sample shows roughly 700,000 distinct CDR3 sequences, 25% to 35% of them seen only once. The sequencing used peripheral blood mononuclear cells (PBMCs), collected when the disease was refractory, from a patient treated with antithyroid drugs. These TCRs come from a female donor with Graves disease. CDR3s include the opening cysteine and the closing phenylalanine or tryptophan. D genes are given only for firm matches. Some rows mark clone size as missing; the rest say once, few, many or name a class of expanded clone.

D,size,V,J,CDR3,DNA
TRBD1,few,TRBV5-1,TRBJ1-2,CASSKITGTENGYTF,TGCGCCAGCAGCAAGATAACCGGGACAGAGAATGGCTACACCTTC
-,few,TRBV30,TRBJ1-2,CAWSVQRGREGYTF,TGTGCCTGGAGTGTACAACGGGGGCGAGAGGGCTACACCTTC
TRBD1,few,TRBV2,TRBJ2-2,CASRQGADLYTGELFF,TGTGCCAGCAGGCAGGGGGCGGATTTGTACACCGGGGAGCTGTTTTTT
-,few,TRBV28,TRBJ1-4,CASSLLPRGEKLFF,TGTGCCAGCAGTTTACTTCCTCGGGGTGAAAAACTGTTTTTT
TRBD1,-,TRBV19,TRBJ1-1,CASSGQGGDRAFF,TGTGCCAGTAGCGGACAGGGGGGGGATAGGGCTTTCTTT
-,-,TRBV19,TRBJ2-2,CASSPQVPPGELFF,TGTGCCAGTAGCCCACAGGTTCCCCCCGGGGAGCTGTTTTTT
-,few,TRBV19,TRBJ1-2,CASSIRGRGKADGYTF,TGTGCCAGTAGTATCCGAGGGAGGGGTAAAGCTGATGGCTACACCTTC
-,few,TRBV20-1,TRBJ1-4,CSATDRAITTNEKLFF,TGCAGTGCTACCGACAGAGCTATAACAACTAATGAAAAACTGTTTTTT
TRBD2,few,TRBV7-2,TRBJ2-7,CASSHDGTSGGEQYF,TGTGCCAGCAGCCATGATGGGACTAGCGGAGGAGAGCAGTACTTC
-,few,TRBV10-3,TRBJ2-7,CAISESVSSYEQYF,TGTGCCATCAGTGAATCAGTCAGCTCCTACGAGCAGTACTTC